These T cell receptor beta chains were read from a single sample in a study of Ad26.COV2.S vaccination and SARS-CoV-2 variants. Repertoires were generated with immunoSEQ multiplex PCR, while TCRdb's copy carries only in-frame clones and drops some. The profile shows hundreds of thousands of clones, around 90% of them singletons. The source material was peripheral blood, sampled after recovery from COVID-19. The receptors stem from a human donor who had recovered from COVID-19. CDR3s include the opening cysteine and the closing phenylalanine or tryptophan. D genes are given only for firm matches. The listing skips clone size in some rows; elsewhere it reads once, few, many or a size class.

V	D	J	size	DNA	CDR3
TRBV11-2	NA	TRBJ1-1	once	TGTGCCAGCAGCACCCGACCTCGGGTGTCGGACGCCACTGAAGCTTTCTTT	CASSTRPRVSDATEAFF
TRBV10-3	TRBD2	TRBJ2-7	NA	TGTGCCATCAGTGAGTCGATAACGCTAGCGGGGGCCAACTCCTACGAGCAGTACTTC	CAISESITLAGANSYEQYF
TRBV19	NA	TRBJ1-6	NA	TGTGCCAGTAGTACAAATCTTGGTCTAGTCGAGAGCTCCTATAATTCACCCCTCCACTTT	CASSTNLGLVESSYNSPLHF
TRBV9	NA	TRBJ2-1	NA	TGTGCCAGCAGCGTAGTCAGGGACGGGTCCCCCTACAATGAGCAGTTCTTC	CASSVVRDGSPYNEQFF
TRBV7-6	NA	TRBJ2-1	NA	TGTGCCAGCAGCTTAGCTTTTAAGGGGATCGACAATGAGCAGTTCTTC	CASSLAFKGIDNEQFF
TRBV7-8	NA	TRBJ1-6	NA	TGTGCCAGCAGCTTAGCGTCTTGGGGTTATAATTCACCCCTCCACTTT	CASSLASWGYNSPLHF
TRBV7-9	NA	TRBJ2-3	NA	TGTGCCAGCACCCCAAGGGCAGATACGCAGTATTTT	CASTPRADTQYF
TRBV6-5	NA	TRBJ1-5	once	TGTGCCAGCAGTTCCTTCGATCACAGGGAAGGGCCCCAGCATTTT	CASSSFDHREGPQHF
TRBV6-5	NA	TRBJ1-3	NA	TGTGCCAGCAGCCGAGCGAGCTCTGGAAACACCATATATTTT	CASSRASSGNTIYF
TRBV4-1	NA	TRBJ1-1	NA	TGCGCCAGCAGTTGGGGGGCGGAAACTGAAGCTTTCTTT	CASSWGAETEAFF
TRBV5-1	NA	TRBJ2-2	NA	TGCGCCAGCAGCTTGGTATCCAGCACCACCGGGGAGCTGTTTTTT	CASSLVSSTTGELFF
TRBV19	NA	TRBJ1-5	once	TGTGCCAGTACCACCCTGGGTAACAATCAGCCCCAGCATTTT	CASTTLGNNQPQHF
TRBV2	NA	TRBJ1-2	NA	TGTGCCAGCAGTGACAGGGGTGGCTATGGCTACACCTTC	CASSDRGGYGYTF
TRBV5-6	NA	TRBJ1-2	few	TGTGCCAGCAGCTTGGGGGGATTCCAGAAGGGCTATGGCTACACCTTC	CASSLGGFQKGYGYTF
TRBV7-9	NA	TRBJ1-4	NA	TGTGCCAGCAGCTTACGATTTTCGGGCCCCCGTACGACTAATGAAAAACTGTTTTTT	CASSLRFSGPRTTNEKLFF
TRBV6-6	TRBD1	TRBJ1-1	NA	TGTGCCAGCAGTCCTCCGGGACAGGGACAGAACACTGAAGCTTTCTTT	CASSPPGQGQNTEAFF
TRBV9	NA	TRBJ1-6	NA	TGTGCCAGCAGTCGCAGGGAAGGGATTAATTCACCCCTCCACTTT	CASSRREGINSPLHF
TRBV6-5	NA	TRBJ1-1	NA	TGTGCCAGCAGTTACTCGCCTGGGGTCACTGAAGCTTTCTTT	CASSYSPGVTEAFF
TRBV4-1	NA	TRBJ2-1	NA	TGCGCCAGCAGCCAAGATTTCCGCGGTGAGCAGTTCTTC	CASSQDFRGEQFF
TRBV6-2/TRBV6-3	NA	TRBJ2-7	NA	TGTGCCAGCAGTTACCAATCCTACGAGCAGTACTTC	CASSYQSYEQYF
TRBV12-3/TRBV12-4	NA	TRBJ1-2	NA	TGTGCCATTATACTGGCGGGAATCTCGGGGTACACCTTC	CAIILAGISGYTF
TRBV11-2	NA	TRBJ2-7	NA	TGTGCCAGCAGCCAAACCCAAGGTCAGAGCCTACTTTCCTACGAGCAGTACTTC	CASSQTQGQSLLSYEQYF
TRBV7-9	NA	TRBJ2-5	NA	TGTGCCAGCAGCTTAACATCTGAGACCCAGTACTTC	CASSLTSETQYF
TRBV10-1	TRBD2	TRBJ2-3	NA	TGCGCCAGCAGTGAGTCGACTAGCGGGGGTTACACAGATACGCAGTATTTT	CASSESTSGGYTDTQYF
TRBV6-5	NA	TRBJ1-1	NA	TGTGCCTCGAAACGGGGGAACACTGAAGCTTTCTTT	CASKRGNTEAFF
TRBV5-1	NA	TRBJ1-2	NA	TGCGCCAGCAGCTTGAATCCGGCAAATAACTATGGCTACACCTTC	CASSLNPANNYGYTF
TRBV3-1/TRBV3-2	NA	TRBJ2-5	NA	TGTGCCAGCAGCCCCGGCCCTATCCGGGAGACCCAGTACTTC	CASSPGPIRETQYF
TRBV5-6	TRBD1	TRBJ1-4	once	TGTGCCAGCAGCTCAGGACAGGGAACTAATGAAAAACTGTTTTTT	CASSSGQGTNEKLFF
TRBV5-4	NA	TRBJ1-1	once	TGTGCCAGCAGCTTGGTAGGGCACAACACTGAAGCTTTCTTT	CASSLVGHNTEAFF
TRBV4-1	NA	TRBJ2-7	NA	TGCGCCAGCAGCCAAGGCTACCTCCGGGCGACCGAGCAGTACTTC	CASSQGYLRATEQYF
TRBV10-2	TRBD1	TRBJ2-5	NA	TGCGCCAGCACTCGACCTTCAGGGGGTAGGGAGACCCAGTACTTC	CASTRPSGGRETQYF
TRBV5-4	TRBD1	TRBJ2-6	NA	TGTGCCAGCAGCTTGAAACCGGGACAGGGTCACTCTGGGGCCAACGTCCTGACTTTC	CASSLKPGQGHSGANVLTF
TRBV6-5	NA	TRBJ1-1	NA	TGTGCCAGCAGTTACACCCCACGGGGCTACACTGAAGCTTTCTTT	CASSYTPRGYTEAFF
TRBV4-1	NA	TRBJ2-2	NA	TGCGCCAGCAGCCAAGATACAGGCGGGAAAACCGGGGAGCTGTTTTTT	CASSQDTGGKTGELFF
TRBV29-1	TRBD2	TRBJ2-2	NA	TGCAGCGGCAGCGGGAGTATGGTCGCCGGGGAGCTGTTTTTT	CSGSGSMVAGELFF
TRBV7-9	NA	TRBJ2-7	NA	TGTGCCAGCAGCCCCATGGACTACTCCTACGAGCAGTACTTC	CASSPMDYSYEQYF
TRBV7-8	TRBD2	TRBJ2-1	NA	TGTGCCAGCAGCATCCCGGGACTAGGGAACAATGAGCAGTTCTTC	CASSIPGLGNNEQFF
TRBV6-2/TRBV6-3	NA	TRBJ2-7	NA	TGTGCCAGCAGTTACTCGGGGACCTTCTCCTACGAGCAGTACTTC	CASSYSGTFSYEQYF
TRBV5-5	TRBD1	TRBJ1-2	once	TGTGCCAGCAGCTTTCGACAGGGGGCGGACGGCTACACCTTC	CASSFRQGADGYTF
TRBV12-3/TRBV12-4	TRBD1	TRBJ1-1	NA	TGTGCCAGCAGACAAGGACAGGGCACTGAAGCTTTCTTT	CASRQGQGTEAFF
TRBV4-3	TRBD2	TRBJ2-3	NA	TGCGCCAGCAGCTACCGGGGACTAGCGGGTAGCACAGATACGCAGTATTTT	CASSYRGLAGSTDTQYF
TRBV18	TRBD1	TRBJ1-5	NA	TGTGCCAGCTCACCCTCAGGGGGCGGTCAGCCCCAGCATTTT	CASSPSGGGQPQHF
TRBV10-3	TRBD1	TRBJ1-3	NA	TGTGCCATCAGCCCCGGACAGGGTTTATCGAACACCATATATTTT	CAISPGQGLSNTIYF
TRBV27	NA	TRBJ1-5	NA	TGTGCCAGCAGCCTCGCCCCATATCAGCCCCAGCATTTT	CASSLAPYQPQHF
TRBV5-1	NA	TRBJ2-5	NA	TGCGCCAGCAGCTTGGTGGGTCGGGCCCAAGAGACCCAGTACTTC	CASSLVGRAQETQYF
TRBV11-2	NA	TRBJ2-2	NA	TGTGCCAGCAGCGGTCAGGGAGGCGGGGAGCTGTTTTTT	CASSGQGGGELFF
TRBV5-6	TRBD2	TRBJ2-5	once	TGTGCCAGCAGCTTGGCCCCGACTAGACGGGAGGGGTGGAGGGAGACCCAGTACTTC	CASSLAPTRREGWRETQYF
TRBV14	NA	TRBJ1-1	NA	TGTGCCAGCAGCCAAGCCCTTGCGGGTGAAGCTTTCTTT	CASSQALAGEAFF
TRBV7-9	TRBD1	TRBJ2-5	once	TGTGCCAGCAGGGTGACAGGGGAGGAGACCCAGTACTTC	CASRVTGEETQYF
TRBV18	NA	TRBJ2-1	NA	TGTGCCAGCTCACCACTGGACGATTACCGGGGCAGCTCCTACAATGAGCAGTTCTTC	CASSPLDDYRGSSYNEQFF
TRBV20-1	NA	TRBJ1-1	NA	TGCAGTGCTAGAGTGTTGGGTGAAGCTTTCTTT	CSARVLGEAFF
TRBV25-1	NA	TRBJ1-2	NA	TGTGCCAGCAGTGACACAGGGATTGAAGGCTACACCTTC	CASSDTGIEGYTF
TRBV2	NA	TRBJ1-4	NA	TGTGCCAGCGCTCTCATGTTTGGTGAAAAACTGTTTTTT	CASALMFGEKLFF